This entry lists 13 T cell receptor beta chains sequenced from one sample in a study of early T cells in non-severe SARS-CoV-2 infection. TCRdb passed the 5' RACE reads through MiXCR, listing each CDR3 protein once. The table lists just under 85,000 distinct CDR3 sequences, 8.5% to 12% of them singletons. Sample: whole blood, taken at baseline. These receptors originate from an adult who was a healthcare worker with PCR-confirmed SARS-CoV-2 infection or an uninfected control (not recorded which).

The chain recombines TRBV20-1 with TRBJ2-7; D is undetermined. Germline values: CDR1 DFQATT, CDR2 SNEGSKA (reference sequence). The CDR3 covers 10 residues. The germline V and J ends were trimmed by 5 bases and 3 bases, with 5 bases remaining between them. The CDR3 DNA is TGCAGTGCTCTCCGCTACGAGCAGTACTTC. Amino acid sequence: CSALRYEQYF.

V usage is TRBV20-1 and J usage is TRBJ2-1, with D tentatively TRBD2 (6 bases). CDR1 is DFQATT, CDR2 SNEGSKA, per germline (reference sequence). The CDR3 extends over 13 amino acids. The V and J ends lost 6 bases and 4 bases respectively, with 13 bases between them. The CDR3 region is CSAATRLYNEQFF. The CDR3 region has the DNA TGCAGTGCCGCGACTAGATTGTACAATGAGCAGTTCTTC.

This clonotype was seen repeatedly, ten times or more. This rearrangement joins TRBV28 to TRBJ2-5, with TRBD2 identical over 7 bases. V gave up 1 base and J gave up 1 base; unmatched junction bases: 3. The germline CDR1 and CDR2 sequences are MDHEN and SYDVKM. The CDR3 sequence is 15 residues long. Here the CDR3 reads CASSLSGGSQETQYF. For the CDR3, the DNA is TGTGCCAGCAGTTTATCCGGGGGGAGCCAAGAGACCCAGTACTTC.

The chain joins TRBV9 to TRBJ2-7; 7 nucleotides agree with TRBD1. Per germline, CDR1 SGDLS and CDR2 YYNGEE. With 2 bases clipped from V and 4 bases from J, the junction kept 9 bases outside the gene matches. The CDR3 length is 15 residues. The CDR3 DNA is TGTGCCAGCAGCGTGGGGCCAGACAGGGAATACGAGCAGTACTTC. It translates to CASSVGPDREYEQYF.

The rearrangement uses TRBV9 and TRBJ2-2; 8 bases are a match to TRBD2. Germline CDR1 reads SGDLS; CDR2 reads YYNGEE. The V gene end was trimmed by 0 bases and the J gene end by 5 bases; junction bases not matched to a gene: 6. CDR3 length: 16 amino acids. CDR3 sequence (DNA): TGTGCCAGCAGCGTAGCTGGGTCTAGCGGGACCGGGGAGCTGTTTTTT. The encoded protein is CASSVAGSSGTGELFF. The complete variable domain, with remaining parts taken from reference TRBV9 and TRBJ2-2, reads DSGVTQTPKHLITATGQRVTLRCSPRSGDLSVYWYQQSLDQGLQFLIQYYNGEERAKGNILERFSAQQFPDLHSELNLSSLELGDSALYFCASSVAGSSGTGELFFGEGSRLTVL.

The rearrangement joins TRBV20-1 to TRBJ2-3; D gene ambiguous. V was cut by 3 bases and J by 6 bases, with 19 bases left in between. The CDR3 runs 15 residues. Looked up from germline, CDR1 is DFQATT and CDR2 is SNEGSKA (reference sequence). In DNA, the CDR3 is TGCAGTGCTAGCCGGGTGGGCAACACATGGGATACGCAGTATTTT. Encoded protein: CSASRVGNTWDTQYF.

In its sample, this clonotype was seen a few times. The V call is TRBV12-3 or TRBV12-4, the J call TRBJ2-7; 8 bases are a match to TRBD2. Trimming took 5 bases from V and 2 from J; bases not matched to a gene: 8. The CDR3 loop spans 15 amino acids. The CDR3 loop reads CASSRGGILAYEQYF. Written as DNA, the CDR3 is TGTGCCAGCAGTCGGGGGGGAATCCTCGCCTACGAGCAGTACTTC.

This clonotype has ten or more counts. V and J are TRBV5-1 and TRBJ2-6, with TRBD2 as a possible D gene (6 bases). Deletions cut 3 bases from V and 2 bases from J, with 15 bases between. This CDR3 has 17 amino acids. Germline lookup yields CDR1 SGHRS and CDR2 YFSETQ. The CDR3 loop is CASSSGTSSAGANVLTF. The CDR3 coding sequence is TGCGCCAGCAGCTCAGGGACTTCGTCCGCTGGGGCCAACGTCCTGACTTTC.

This clonotype was observed a few times. The rearrangement links TRBV12-3 or TRBV12-4 to TRBJ2-1; D call uncertain. Trimming took off 8 bases at V and 3 bases at J, with 8 bases between the two ends. The CDR3 consists of 12 residues. In DNA form, the CDR3 reads TGTGCCAGCGAGCGAGGCTACAATGAGCAGTTCTTC. Amino acids: CASERGYNEQFF.

The chain employs TRBV5-1 and TRBJ2-2; D ambiguous. Between the trimmed V and J ends, which lost 6 bases and 0 bases, there was a span of 9 bases. CDR3 length: 14 amino acids. Germline values: CDR1 SGHRS, CDR2 YFSETQ. The CDR3 is CASTRGANTGELFF. The CDR3 nucleotides read TGCGCCAGCACCCGTGGGGCGAACACCGGGGAGCTGTTTTTT.

This clonotype was detected only a few times. The rearrangement joins TRBV28 to TRBJ2-7, with no clear D. The CDR3 contains 11 residues. The germline V gene encodes CDR1 MDHEN and CDR2 SYDVKM. Trimming pared 5 bases from V and 3 bases from J, leaving 5 bases between. CDR3 sequence reads: CASSADYEQYF. In DNA, the CDR3 is TGTGCCAGCAGTGCCGACTACGAGCAGTACTTC.

This clonotype came up many times. The J gene is TRBJ2-2, the V gene TRBV7-9; 7 bases agree with TRBD1. Germline CDR1 and CDR2: SEHNR and FQNEAQ (reference sequence). With 5 bases clipped from V and 1 base from J, the junction kept 1 base outside the gene matches. CDR3 length equals 14 residues. This CDR3 is CASSGTVNTGELFF. DNA of the CDR3: TGTGCCAGCAGCGGGACAGTGAACACCGGGGAGCTGTTTTTT.

This clonotype was found many times. The rearrangement uses TRBV20-1 and TRBJ2-7; 10 bases match TRBD2. This CDR3 has 14 residues. Germline trimming cut 6 bases from V and 2 bases from J; bases unmatched to any gene: 7. Germline-derived CDR1 and CDR2 are DFQATT and SNEGSKA (reference sequence). The CDR3 loop is CSAAGTSVTYEQYF. CDR3 DNA: TGCAGTGCAGCCGGGACTAGCGTAACCTACGAGCAGTACTTC.